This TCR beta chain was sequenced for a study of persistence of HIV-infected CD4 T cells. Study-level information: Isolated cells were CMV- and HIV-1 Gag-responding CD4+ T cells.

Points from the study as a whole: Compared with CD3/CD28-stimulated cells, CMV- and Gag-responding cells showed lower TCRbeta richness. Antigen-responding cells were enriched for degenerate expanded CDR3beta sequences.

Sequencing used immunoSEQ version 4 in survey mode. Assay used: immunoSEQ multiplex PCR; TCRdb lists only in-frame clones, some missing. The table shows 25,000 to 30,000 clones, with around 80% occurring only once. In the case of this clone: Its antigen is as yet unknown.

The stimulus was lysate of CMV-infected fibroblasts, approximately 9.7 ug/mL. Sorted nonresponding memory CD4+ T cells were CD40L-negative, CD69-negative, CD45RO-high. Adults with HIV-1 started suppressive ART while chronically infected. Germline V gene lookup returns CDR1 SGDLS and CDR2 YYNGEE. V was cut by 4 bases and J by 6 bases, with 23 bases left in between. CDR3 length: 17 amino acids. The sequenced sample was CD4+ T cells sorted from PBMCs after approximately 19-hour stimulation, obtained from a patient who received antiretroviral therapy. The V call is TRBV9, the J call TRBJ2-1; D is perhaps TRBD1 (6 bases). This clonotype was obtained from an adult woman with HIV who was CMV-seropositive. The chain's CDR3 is CASSYPGHGKTGNEQFF. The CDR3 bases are TGTGCCAGCAGCTATCCGGGACACGGAAAGACCGGCAATGAGCAGTTCTTC.